Presented here are 8 T cell receptor beta chains from one specimen sequenced in a study of cytomegalovirus exposure and HLA in healthy donors. The PCR had 60 Vbeta and 13 Jbeta primers. TCRdb's copy holds only in-frame clones and misses some; the assay was immunoSEQ multiplex PCR. The data contain roughly 81,000 clones, roughly 78% of them singletons. The material sequenced was PBMCs. The receptor set was obtained from a man aged 30-40 years in good health and CMV-seronegative.

The chain recombines TRBV5-1 with TRBJ2-1; 10 bases align to TRBD1. The CDR3 is 15 amino acids. Unmatched junction bases numbered 8, after V lost 3 bases and J lost 8 bases. CDR1 SGHRS and CDR2 YFSETQ come from the germline V gene. Here the CDR3 reads CASSSLDRGSDEQFF. The CDR3 region has the DNA TGCGCCAGCAGCTCCCTGGACAGGGGGTCGGATGAGCAGTTCTTC.

V usage is TRBV2 and J usage is TRBJ1-1, with a tentative D call TRBD1 (6 bases). Trimming took 7 bases from V and 2 from J, leaving 14 bases between them. CDR1 and CDR2 from the germline V gene are SNHLY and FYNNEI. The CDR3 runs to 14 residues. CDR3 sequence: CASTPQGGNTEAFF. The CDR3 DNA follows: TGTGCCAGCACCCCACAGGGTGGCAACACTGAAGCTTTCTTT. Combining the CDR3 with reference TRBV2 and TRBJ1-1 gives the whole variable domain EPEVTQTPSHQVTQMGQEVILRCVPISNHLYFYWYRQILGQKVEFLVSFYNNEISEKSEIFDDQFSVERPDGSNFTLKIRSTKLEDSAMYFCASTPQGGNTEAFFGQGTRLTVV.

This chain links TRBV5-6 with TRBJ1-1; 9 bases match TRBD1. The J segment lost 4 bases and the V segment lost 7 bases, leaving 5 bases of the junction unmatched. Per germline, CDR1 SGHDT and CDR2 YYEEEE. The CDR3 runs to 13 residues. CDR3 amino acids: CASAGTGITEAFF. The DNA for the CDR3 is TGTGCCAGCGCCGGGACAGGGATCACTGAAGCTTTCTTT.

This rearrangement joins TRBV28 to TRBJ2-7, with D hard to call. Germline CDR1 and CDR2: MDHEN and SYDVKM. The CDR3 contains 11 residues. V was cut by 2 bases and J by 5 bases, with 4 bases left in between. The CDR3 spells CASSLLNEQYF. The CDR3 region has the DNA TGTGCCAGCAGTTTACTAAACGAGCAGTACTTC.

The rearrangement links TRBV6-1 to TRBJ2-4, with D possibly matching TRBD1 (6 bases). The CDR3 is made up of 14 amino acids. Germline V gives CDR1 MNHNS, CDR2 SASEGT. V lost 4 bases to trimming and J lost 3 bases, with 10 bases between them. CDR3 region: CASSGGGDKNIQYF. DNA of the CDR3: TGTGCCAGCAGTGGAGGGGGTGACAAAAACATTCAGTACTTC.

A few counts support this clone. In DNA, the CDR3 is TGTGCCAGCAGCTTGTACTCCGGGACATCCCTGAGAGATGAGCAGTTCTTC. Encoded protein: CASSLYSGTSLRDEQFF. The chain recombines TRBV11-2 with TRBJ2-1, with a possible D match to TRBD1 (6 bases). V lost 3 bases to trimming and J lost 8 bases, with 23 bases between them. The V gene's germline CDR1 is SGHAT and CDR2 FQNNGV. The CDR3 spans 17 residues.

To note about this clone: At one of its ends the junction is not consistent with the germline gene, which may arise from a read error. The chain couples TRBV7-9 to TRBJ1-5; 8 nucleotides align to TRBD1. The CDR3 runs to 13 residues. Germline CDR1 and CDR2: SEHNR and FQNEAQ (reference sequence). Here the CDR3 reads CSSSRTGPEPQHF. The DNA for the CDR3 is TGTTCCAGCTCCCGGACAGGGCCGGAGCCCCAGCATTTT.

The chain is built from TRBV21-1 and TRBJ1-5; no check of the table's D call, TRBD1, against the DNA was made. TRBV21-1 represents a pseudogene. This CDR3 has 21 amino acids. The CDR3 DNA is TGTGCCAGCAGCGCCCTCCTTTGTCGGGACCGGACAGGGGATGGAAATCAGCCCCAGCATTTT. This codes for CASSALLCRDRTGDGNQPQHF.